The TCR beta chain described here comes from a study of cytomegalovirus exposure and HLA in healthy donors. Study results and limitations: Later on, an analysis found that several of the most significant clusters appeared to be linked to common viral pathogens, which included parvovirus B19. Later examination showed HLA-associated TCR beta chains had greater clonal expansion than equally common others.

The study ran its PCR with 60 Vbeta and 13 Jbeta primers. The assay was immunoSEQ multiplex PCR, and TCRdb's table has in-frame clones only and misses some. The table has fewer than 130,000 clones, about 80% seen once. Though probably carrying unrecorded immune exposures, donors were nominally healthy at sampling. Of note for this clone: Antigen specificity is unknown.

CDR3 length: 15 residues. After removal of 3 bases from V and 0 bases from J, the junction contained 4 bases not matched to a gene. CDR1 and CDR2 (germline): KGHSH, LQKENI. The chain uses TRBV18 and TRBJ2-7; 8 positions agree with TRBD2. The sequence derives from a man aged 30-40 years in good health and CMV-seropositive. Sample: PBMCs. The chain's CDR3 is CASSPSGGDSYEQYF. The DNA for the CDR3 is TGTGCCAGCTCACCGTCCGGGGGGGACTCCTACGAGCAGTACTTC.